Listed below are T cell receptor beta chains from one sample, sequenced in a study of blood T cell repertoires in COVID-19. Clones were read by immunoSEQ multiplex PCR, and TCRdb kept only the in-frame ones, dropping some. The sample has fewer than 250,000 clones, approximately 83% seen once. The sequenced sample was PBMCs or T cells enriched from blood (not recorded which). The receptors shown here come from a woman aged 35 to 49 who had been exposed to COVID-19. Both conserved end residues are part of each CDR3. The D gene is left open where the match is weak. Where a row states a size, it is once, few, many or the class of an expanded clone; other rows omit it.

size	V	J	D	DNA	CDR3
.	TRBV3-1/TRBV3-2	TRBJ2-1	TRBD2	TGTGCCAGCAGCTTCAGCGGGGGGGCTTACAATGAGCAGTTCTTC	CASSFSGGAYNEQFF
few	TRBV7-6	TRBJ2-1	TRBD1	TGTGCCAGCAGCCCACAGGGGGGTTACAATGAGCAGTTCTTC	CASSPQGGYNEQFF
.	TRBV2	TRBJ2-1	TRBD2	TGTGCCAGCAGTGAACCGTATCTAGCGGGGGGGCGAAACAATGAGCAGTTCTTC	CASSEPYLAGGRNNEQFF
.	TRBV3-1/TRBV3-2	TRBJ1-2	.	TGTGCCAGCAGCCAAGATGGGGGGGAAGGCGGCTACACCTTC	CASSQDGGEGGYTF
.	TRBV5-1	TRBJ2-7	.	TGCGCCAGCAGCTTGGGGGTGGGGACAACCTCTGGCGAGCAGTACTTC	CASSLGVGTTSGEQYF
.	TRBV4-1	TRBJ2-1	TRBD2	TGCGCCAGCAGCCAAGGCCCTAGCGGGGAAATTGAGCAGTTCTTC	CASSQGPSGEIEQFF
.	TRBV7-2	TRBJ2-7	.	TGTGCCAGCAGCTTAGTTGCGGGACCCTACGAGCAGTACTTC	CASSLVAGPYEQYF
once	TRBV27	TRBJ1-5	.	TGTGCCAGCAGTTTCTTCTCTCAGGGGAGCGGGCCCCAGCATTTT	CASSFFSQGSGPQHF
.	TRBV2	TRBJ2-7	.	TGTGCCGTGGGGGCGGACAGTTCCTACGAGCAGTACTTC	CAVGADSSYEQYF
.	TRBV7-2	TRBJ1-5	.	TGTGCCAGCAGCTCGGTGCTAGGTCAGCCCCAGCATTTT	CASSSVLGQPQHF
.	TRBV5-6	TRBJ2-1	.	TGTGCCAGCAGCTTGTCAGTTACAAATGAGCAGTTCTTC	CASSLSVTNEQFF
.	TRBV11-2	TRBJ1-1	.	TGTGCCAGCAGCTCCCAAACAGGCGGGAACGCTGAAGCTTTCTTT	CASSSQTGGNAEAFF
.	TRBV11-2	TRBJ2-7	TRBD2	TGTGCCAGCAGCTTATGGGGGACTAGCCCAACCTACGAGCAGTACTTC	CASSLWGTSPTYEQYF
few	TRBV5-1	TRBJ1-1	TRBD1	TGCGCCAGCAGCAATGACCCGGACAGGGGGGTGGCTTTCTTT	CASSNDPDRGVAFF
once	TRBV23-1	TRBJ1-1	TRBD1	TGCGCCAGCAGTCATGGGACAGGAGGAATGAACACTGAAGCTTTCTTT	CASSHGTGGMNTEAFF
.	TRBV28	TRBJ1-6	.	TGTGCCAGCAGTCAACCCGGAGGGAATTCACCCCTCCACTTT	CASSQPGGNSPLHF
.	TRBV7-8	TRBJ2-1	TRBD2	TGTGCCAGCAGCTTAGCGCTGACTAGCGGGGGTCCCGGACCGTTCTTC	CASSLALTSGGPGPFF
.	TRBV6-6	TRBJ1-5	.	TGTGCCAGCACCAACAATCAGCCCCAGCATTTT	CASTNNQPQHF
few	TRBV6-1	TRBJ2-7	.	TGTGCCAGCAGTGAGGGCGGGGTCGCATACGAGCAGTACTTC	CASSEGGVAYEQYF
.	TRBV7-2	TRBJ2-3	TRBD2	TGTGCCAGCAGCCCACTAGCGGGGGCCGACACAGATACGCAGTATTTT	CASSPLAGADTDTQYF
.	TRBV7-9	TRBJ2-5	TRBD2	TGTGCCAGCAGCCCTGGGCTAGCGGGGGGCCAAGAGACCCAGTACTTC	CASSPGLAGGQETQYF
.	TRBV18	TRBJ1-5	.	TGTGCCAGCTCTTATGGGGCGTTCGATCAGCCCCAGCATTTT	CASSYGAFDQPQHF
.	TRBV7-9	TRBJ2-1	TRBD2	TGTGCCAGCAGCTTCCCTAGTAGCGGGCTTACGCTTCCCTACAATGAGCAGTTCTTC	CASSFPSSGLTLPYNEQFF
.	TRBV5-1	TRBJ2-2	TRBD1	TGCGCCAGTGAGACAGGGCAGTACACCGGGGAGCTGTTTTTT	CASETGQYTGELFF
.	TRBV11-1	TRBJ1-1	TRBD1	TGTGCCAGCAAGACAGGGTACACTGAAGCTTTCTTT	CASKTGYTEAFF
.	TRBV7-2	TRBJ2-4	.	TGTGCCAGCAGCTACGAGGCCGGGATCGGAAACATTCAGTACTTC	CASSYEAGIGNIQYF
.	TRBV5-1	TRBJ1-5	TRBD1	TGCGCCAGCAGCCCGGGACAGGGAAGCAATCAGCCCCAGCATTTT	CASSPGQGSNQPQHF
.	TRBV4-3	TRBJ2-7	TRBD2	TGCGCCAGCAGCCAAGATAGCGGGGGGGGCGAGCAGTACTTC	CASSQDSGGGEQYF
.	TRBV28	TRBJ2-5	TRBD2	TGTGCCACAGGACTAGCGGGGGGTCCGATTCAAGAGACCCAGTACTTC	CATGLAGGPIQETQYF
.	TRBV5-4	TRBJ2-1	TRBD2	TGTGCCAGCAGCTTGGGGACTAGCGGGGACTCCAATGAGCAGTTCTTC	CASSLGTSGDSNEQFF
few	TRBV10-3	TRBJ1-5	TRBD1	TGTGCCATCAGTAACAGGGGTAATCAGCCCCAGCATTTT	CAISNRGNQPQHF
.	TRBV5-6	TRBJ1-2	TRBD1	TGTGCCAGCACGCCGGACAGGGGGTTTGGCTACACCTTC	CASTPDRGFGYTF
.	TRBV12-5	TRBJ2-2	TRBD2	TGTGCTAGTGGGGCTAGCGGGGGAACCGGGGAGCTGTTTTTT	CASGASGGTGELFF
.	TRBV7-8	TRBJ2-7	TRBD1	TGTGCCAGCACTCGGGACAGGCTATACGAGCAGTACTTC	CASTRDRLYEQYF
.	TRBV5-5	TRBJ1-3	.	TGTGCCAGCAGCCCTGGCAGGTCAGACTCTGGAAACACCATATATTTT	CASSPGRSDSGNTIYF
.	TRBV6-5	TRBJ1-2	.	TGTGCCAGCAGACAGGGAATCTATGGCTACACCTTC	CASRQGIYGYTF
.	TRBV18	TRBJ2-4	TRBD1	TGTGCCAGCTCACGAATTACAGGGGCGTTGGACATTCAGTACTTC	CASSRITGALDIQYF
few	TRBV27	TRBJ2-7	.	TGTGCCAGCGCCGGGTCAGGGGTGCAGTACTTC	CASAGSGVQYF
few	TRBV7-9	TRBJ2-7	TRBD1	TGTGCCAGCAGCTTACAGGGGGCTTCCTACGAGCAGTACTTC	CASSLQGASYEQYF
.	TRBV27	TRBJ2-5	TRBD2	TGTGCCAGCGGCCGGGGAGGGGATGGCCAAGAGACCCAGTACTTC	CASGRGGDGQETQYF
few	TRBV5-1	TRBJ2-5	.	TGCGCCAGCAGCTTGACCCGAACGGGAGAGACCCAGTACTTC	CASSLTRTGETQYF
.	TRBV3-1/TRBV3-2	TRBJ1-3	TRBD1	TGTGCCAGCAGCCAAAGATCGACAGGGGGCTCTGGAAACACCATATATTTT	CASSQRSTGGSGNTIYF
once	TRBV7-2	TRBJ1-1	TRBD1	TGTGCCAGCAGCTACCCCCCCGGGACAGTTCACTGGAACACTGAAGCTTTCTTT	CASSYPPGTVHWNTEAFF